One T cell receptor beta chain is described in this entry. This record comes from a study of cytomegalovirus exposure and HLA in healthy donors. Trimming stripped 2 bases from V and 2 bases from J, with 11 bases between. This CDR3 has 15 residues. Germline values: CDR1 SGHRS, CDR2 YFSETQ. PCR amplification relied on 60 Vbeta primers (plus 13 Jbeta primers). Measured with immunoSEQ multiplex PCR; TCRdb has only the in-frame clones, and not every one. In the table there are approximately 290,000 clones, 75% to 85% of which are singletons. This TCR was sampled from a girl aged 2 to 9 in good health and CMV-seronegative. The sequenced sample was PBMCs. The J gene is TRBJ1-3, the V gene TRBV5-1; D perhaps matches TRBD1 (5 bases). The CDR3 nucleotides are TGCGCCAGCAGCTTTGGAGGGGTTCCTGGAAACACCATATATTTT. Its translation: CASSFGGVPGNTIYF. Combining the CDR3 with reference TRBV5-1 and TRBJ1-3 gives the whole variable domain KAGVTQTPRYLIKTRGQQVTLSCSPISGHRSVSWYQQTPGQGLQFLFEYFSETQRNKGNFPGRFSGRQFSNSRSEMNVSTLELGDSALYLCASSFGGVPGNTIYFGEGSWLTVV.